The next 2 T cell receptor beta chains were all read from a single sample in a study of T cells in localized non-small cell lung cancer. Some clones are missing from TCRdb's copy, which holds only in-frame ones; the method was immunoSEQ multiplex PCR. The data show roughly 1,500 clones, about a fifth seen once. Sample: normal lung tissue next to the tumor, taken before any cancer treatment. Every receptor here comes from a woman aged 40-69 years with stage I lung adenocarcinoma.

V gene TRBV10-2 combines with J gene TRBJ2-3; the match to TRBD2 covers 8 bases. Losses at the gene ends were 3 bases for V and 7 bases for J; bases not matched to a gene: 6. CDR1 and CDR2 from the germline V gene are WSHSY and SAAADI. The CDR3 spans 14 residues. The CDR3 nucleotides are TGCGCCAGCAGTGAATCGAGCGGGGGCTATACGCAGTATTTT. This sequence encodes CASSESSGGYTQYF.

By its share, this clone is medium-sized. J is TRBJ2-1 and V is TRBV9, with TRBD1 matching over 7 bases. The CDR3 length is 16 residues. Germline CDR1 reads SGDLS; CDR2 reads YYNGEE. Trimming at V came to 4 bases and at J to 3 bases, leaving 10 bases not matched to a gene. CDR3 nucleotides: TGTGCCAGCAGCCCGACAGGGACAGACCTCTACAATGAGCAGTTCTTC. Its translation: CASSPTGTDLYNEQFF.